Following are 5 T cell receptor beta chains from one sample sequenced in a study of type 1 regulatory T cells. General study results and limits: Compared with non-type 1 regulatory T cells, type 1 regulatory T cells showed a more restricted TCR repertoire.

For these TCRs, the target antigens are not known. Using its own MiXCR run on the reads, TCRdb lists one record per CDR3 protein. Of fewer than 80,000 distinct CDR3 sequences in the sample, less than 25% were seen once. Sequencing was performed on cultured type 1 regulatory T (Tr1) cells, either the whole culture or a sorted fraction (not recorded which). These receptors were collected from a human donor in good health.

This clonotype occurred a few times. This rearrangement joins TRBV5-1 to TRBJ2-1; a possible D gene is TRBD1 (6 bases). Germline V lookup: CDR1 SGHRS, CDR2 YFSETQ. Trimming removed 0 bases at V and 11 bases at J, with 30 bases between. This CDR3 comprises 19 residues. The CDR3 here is CASSLALTGTPQVPMKQFF. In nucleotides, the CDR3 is TGCGCCAGCAGCTTGGCATTAACCGGGACACCCCAGGTCCCAATGAAGCAGTTCTTC.

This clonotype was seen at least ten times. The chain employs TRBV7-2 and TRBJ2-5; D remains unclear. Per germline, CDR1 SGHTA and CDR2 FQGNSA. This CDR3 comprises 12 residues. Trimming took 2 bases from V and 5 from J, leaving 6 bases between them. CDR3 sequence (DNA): TGTGCCAGCAGCTTACCTGGGGAGACCCAGTACTTC. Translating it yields CASSLPGETQYF.

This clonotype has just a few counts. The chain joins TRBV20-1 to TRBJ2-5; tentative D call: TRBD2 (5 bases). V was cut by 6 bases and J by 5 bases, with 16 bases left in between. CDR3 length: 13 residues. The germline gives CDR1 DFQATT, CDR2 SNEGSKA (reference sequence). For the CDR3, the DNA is TGCAGTGCAGGTGGAGGTGTGTTGGAGACCCAGTACTTC. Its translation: CSAGGGVLETQYF.

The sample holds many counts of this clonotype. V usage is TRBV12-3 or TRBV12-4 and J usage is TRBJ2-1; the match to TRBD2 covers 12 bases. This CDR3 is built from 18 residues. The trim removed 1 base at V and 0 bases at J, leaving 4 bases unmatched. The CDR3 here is CASSLVLAGGSSYNEQFF. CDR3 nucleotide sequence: TGTGCCAGCAGTTTAGTACTAGCGGGGGGAAGCTCCTACAATGAGCAGTTCTTC.

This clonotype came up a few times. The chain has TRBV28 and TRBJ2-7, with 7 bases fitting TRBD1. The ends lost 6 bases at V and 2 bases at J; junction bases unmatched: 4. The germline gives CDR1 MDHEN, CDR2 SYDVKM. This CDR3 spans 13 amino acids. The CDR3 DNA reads TGTGCCAGCAGCAAGACAGGGCCCTACGAGCAGTACTTC. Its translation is CASSKTGPYEQYF.